The entry below describes one T cell receptor (beta chain). Antigen: not known. The data originate from a study of Graves' ophthalmopathy and Graves' hyperthyroidism. On the study more broadly: Peripheral blood was collected at initial diagnosis, before any treatment. Study-level points and caveats: Ophthalmopathy cases were distinguished from stable hyperthyroidism by a 13-signature model, reaching about 91% sensitivity and 81.08% specificity.

Per the germline V gene, CDR1 is GTSNPN and CDR2 is SVGIG (reference sequence). V lost 2 bases to trimming and J lost 1 base, with 3 bases between them. The CDR3 extends over 13 amino acids. Each donor who had ophthalmopathy showed moderate-to-severe activity, a CAS of ≥3, a NOSPECS of ≥4, and a duration under 3 months. Pregnancy or lactation, uncontrolled infections and other autoimmune diseases were grounds for excluding patients. RNA transcripts were the source from which TCR beta CDR3 regions were amplified. HTBI primers were used in a first-round RT-PCR, which preceded a second-round multiplex PCR. TCRdb called the multiplex PCR reads again in MiXCR, with one record for every CDR3 protein. The data hold about 640,000 distinct CDR3 sequences, with under 50% observed a single time.

The sequence was collected from an adult man with Graves' ophthalmopathy. Sequencing was carried out using peripheral blood. This chain joins TRBV30 and TRBJ2-6; D is unclear. CDR3 coding DNA: TGTGCCTGGAGTTCTTCTGGGGCCAACGTCCTGACTTTC. This codes for CAWSSSGANVLTF.